One sample yielded the 3 T cell receptor beta chains listed below, sequenced in a study of T cell responses to AZD1222 COVID-19 vaccine. Only in-frame clones appear in the TCRdb table, and some are missing; sequencing was by immunoSEQ multiplex PCR. Among around 190,000 clones, approximately 94% were seen once, and the ten largest hold 1.6%. The input for sequencing was peripheral blood, taken 28 days after the second AZD1222 dose. The source is an adult who received the AZD1222 COVID-19 vaccine.

The rearrangement uses TRBV10-2 and TRBJ2-3, with 8 bases identical to TRBD1. This CDR3 region has 15 residues. The germline gives CDR1 WSHSY, CDR2 SAAADI. The V gene end was trimmed by 6 bases and the J gene end by 0 bases; junction bases not matched to a gene: 5. Here the CDR3 reads CASSRGTGSTDTQYF. The CDR3 DNA is TGCGCCAGCAGCCGCGGGACAGGCAGCACAGATACGCAGTATTTT.

The rearrangement links TRBV10-3 to TRBJ1-5; possible D gene TRBD1, 6 bases. This CDR3 contains 13 residues. Trimming cost V 7 bases and J 6 bases, with 13 bases left between them. Germline values: CDR1 ENHRY, CDR2 SYGVKD. The CDR3 region is CAITYREGQPQHF. DNA for the CDR3: TGTGCCATCACCTACAGGGAGGGTCAGCCCCAGCATTTT.

The J gene is TRBJ1-2, the V gene TRBV28; D remains unclear. Deletions cut 6 bases from V and 6 bases from J, with 20 bases between. There are 15 residues in the CDR3. Germline V gene data show CDR1 as MDHEN and CDR2 as SYDVKM. The CDR3 spells CASSTTGYPGDGYTF. The CDR3 bases are TGTGCCAGCAGCACCACGGGCTACCCCGGGGATGGCTACACCTTC.